Following are 20 T cell receptor beta chains from one sample sequenced in a study of T cells in Graves' hyperthyroidism and ophthalmopathy. What was amplified from RNA transcripts were TCR beta CDR3 regions. HTBI primers were employed in a first-round RT-PCR of the TCR CDR3. MiXCR, applied by TCRdb to the multiplex PCR reads, yields one record per CDR3 protein. The sample lists about 350,000 distinct CDR3 sequences; over 11% were seen once. Sequenced: blood. Receptor source: a woman between 25 and 40 years old with Graves' hyperthyroidism.

Note on this clonotype: Possible read error: a much larger clone is one base away. The V call is TRBV13, the J call TRBJ2-7, with D perhaps matching TRBD2 (5 bases). This CDR3 has 14 residues. Germline V gene lookup returns CDR1 PRHDT and CDR2 FYEKMQ (reference sequence). CDR3 DNA sequence: TGTGCCGGCAGCTTCGAGGCCCGGGGTGCCGAGCAGTACTTC. Translation: CAGSFEARGAEQYF.

V usage is TRBV20-1 and J usage is TRBJ2-3, with D uncertain. Germline CDR1 and CDR2: DFQATT and SNEGSKA (reference sequence). CDR3 length equals 14 residues. V was shortened by 4 bases and J by 2 bases, with 13 bases between the two germline ends. The CDR3: CSAIRERHTDTQYF. CDR3 in DNA: TGCAGTGCTATTCGTGAGCGCCACACAGATACGCAGTATTTT.

This clonotype was detected ten times or more. The chain combines TRBV5-1 with TRBJ2-3, with D possibly being TRBD2 (5 bases). The CDR3 runs to 18 residues. The germline V gene has CDR1 SGHRS and CDR2 YFSETQ. The ends were cut back, 3 bases at V and 6 bases at J, with 26 bases in the middle. The CDR3 protein is CASSWPLLGEAGVDTQYF. The DNA for the CDR3 is TGCGCCAGCAGCTGGCCCCTCCTAGGAGAGGCGGGCGTCGATACGCAGTATTTT.

This clonotype was observed a few times. The chain combines TRBV6-2 or TRBV6-3 with TRBJ1-2; D remains unclear. V dropped 3 bases and J dropped 4 bases, with 9 bases sitting between them. This CDR3 contains 13 residues. Germline lookup yields CDR1 MNHEY and CDR2 SVGEGT. CDR3 in DNA: TGTGCCAGCAGTTATAAGAACCCCTATGGCTACACCTTC. It yields the protein CASSYKNPYGYTF.

This clonotype was counted ten times or more. The V and J genes are TRBV7-2 and TRBJ2-1, with 13 bases lining up with TRBD2. The J call may not be correct, given that the DNA end is closer to TRBJ2-7. The CDR3 has 16 residues. CDR1 is SGHTA, CDR2 FQGNSA, per germline. CDR3 region: CASSPNTGTSGNEQYF. DNA for the CDR3: TGTGCCAGCAGCCCGAACACCGGGACTAGCGGGAATGAGCAGTACTTC.

This clonotype was seen only a few times. The chain recombines TRBV12-3 or TRBV12-4 with TRBJ2-1, with D possibly being TRBD1 or TRBD2 (7 bases each). V lost 5 bases to trimming and J lost 4 bases, with 18 bases between them. CDR3 length equals 16 residues. This CDR3 reads CASSPPGGTIYNEQFF. In DNA, the CDR3 is TGTGCCAGCAGTCCTCCAGGGGGGACTATATACAATGAGCAGTTCTTC.

Many counts were recorded for this clonotype. CDR3 amino acids: CASSKGSYEQYF. CDR3 DNA sequence: TGTGCCAGCTCGAAGGGGTCCTACGAGCAGTACTTC. The chain links TRBV18 to TRBJ2-7, with D maybe TRBD1 (5 bases). The ends were cut back, 6 bases at V and 1 base at J, with 7 bases in the middle. This CDR3 comprises 12 residues. Looked up from germline, CDR1 is KGHSH and CDR2 is LQKENI.

There are many counts of this clonotype. This chain joins TRBV28 and TRBJ2-2; 14 bases agree with TRBD2. Germline trimming cut 4 bases from V and 0 bases from J; bases unmatched to any gene: 4. Germline V gene sequence: CDR1 MDHEN, CDR2 SYDVKM. The CDR3 length is 18 residues. The CDR3 DNA is TGTGCCAGCAGTTCGTGGACTAGCGGGAGGACGAACACCGGGGAGCTGTTTTTT. The encoded protein is CASSSWTSGRTNTGELFF.

The chain combines TRBV19 with TRBJ2-1; perhaps D is TRBD1 or TRBD2 (5 bases each). This CDR3 has 10 residues. The germline V gene has CDR1 LNHDA and CDR2 SQIVND (reference sequence). The V end was cut by 8 bases, the J end by 9 bases, with 8 bases between. CDR3 nucleotide sequence: TGTGCCAGTGGGGGAGTTGAGCAGTTCTTC. Residues: CASGGVEQFF.

The chain recombines TRBV3-1 with TRBJ2-7; either TRBD1 or TRBD2 may supply D (5 bases each). V lost 0 bases, J lost 2 bases, and 11 bases lay in between. CDR3 length: 15 amino acids. Germline V gives CDR1 LGHDT, CDR2 YNNKEL (reference sequence). CDR3 in DNA: TGTGCCAGCAGCCAAGAGCCGGGACCCCCCTACGAGCAGTACTTC. Its translation: CASSQEPGPPYEQYF.

The CDR3, as DNA: TGTGCCAGCAGCGCAGGCGGACTATCGGGAGGCGAGCAGTACTTC. Its translation: CASSAGGLSGGEQYF. The J gene is TRBJ2-7, the V gene TRBV11-3, with 7 nucleotides matching TRBD2. The CDR3 has 15 amino acids. J lost 6 bases, V lost 5 bases, and 13 bases had no gene match. Germline V gene sequence: CDR1 SGHNT, CDR2 YENEEA.

This chain joins TRBV6-2 or TRBV6-3 and TRBJ2-2; no firm D call. Germline assignment: CDR1 MNHEY and CDR2 SVGEGT. V was trimmed by 3 bases and J by 4 bases, leaving 12 bases between them. The CDR3 runs to 15 residues. The CDR3 DNA follows: TGTGCCAGCAGTTATCGCCCCTGGGCCACCGGGGAGCTGTTTTTT. It is translated as CASSYRPWATGELFF.

J is TRBJ2-2 and V is TRBV11-2, with D unresolved. The CDR3 contains 14 residues. V was trimmed by 2 bases and J by 5 bases, leaving 9 bases between them. Germline V gives CDR1 SGHAT, CDR2 FQNNGV. CDR3 nucleotides: TGTGCCAGCAGCTTATTAAGTAAAACCGGGGAGCTGTTTTTT. Its translation is CASSLLSKTGELFF.

The sample holds many counts of this clonotype. The chain links TRBV11-2 to TRBJ2-7; 7 positions agree with TRBD2. Per the germline V gene, CDR1 is SGHAT and CDR2 is FQNNGV. Trimming took 3 bases from V and 0 from J; bases not matched to a gene: 2. CDR3 length: 14 residues. CDR3 loop: CASSFSGPSYEQYF. As DNA, the CDR3 is TGTGCCAGCAGCTTTAGCGGGCCCTCCTACGAGCAGTACTTC.

This clonotype was counted at least ten times. V usage is TRBV2 and J usage is TRBJ2-3; 7 nucleotides match TRBD2. CDR3 size: 16 residues. CDR1 SNHLY and CDR2 FYNNEI come from the germline V gene. The V segment lost 3 bases and the J segment 0 bases; nucleotides outside the gene matches: 6. CDR3 sequence (DNA): TGTGCCAGCAGTGATCCTAGCGGTCCTAGCACAGATACGCAGTATTTT. Translated: CASSDPSGPSTDTQYF.

The chain employs TRBV5-5 and TRBJ2-1; 7 positions agree with TRBD2. The V segment lost 5 bases and the J segment 7 bases; nucleotides outside the gene matches: 12. Germline loops: CDR1 SGHKS, CDR2 YYEKEE (reference sequence). This CDR3 contains 15 residues. CDR3 in amino acids: CASSLGLAAANEQFF. The CDR3 nucleotides are TGTGCCAGCAGTCTTGGGCTAGCGGCGGCAAATGAGCAGTTCTTC.

This clonotype was found a few times. This sequence joins TRBV20-1 and TRBJ2-1; the match to TRBD2 covers 8 bases. V trimming: 3 bases; J trimming: 5 bases; junction bases outside the gene matches: 6. Germline values: CDR1 DFQATT, CDR2 SNEGSKA (reference sequence). This CDR3 region has 14 residues. The CDR3 DNA reads TGCAGTGCTAGCGAAGCGGGAGTAAACAATGAGCAGTTCTTC. Amino acid sequence: CSASEAGVNNEQFF.

The gene calls are TRBV6-1 and TRBJ2-7; 9 bases are shared with TRBD2. This CDR3 region has 15 residues. Germline CDR1 is MNHNS and CDR2 is SASEGT. Losses at the gene ends were 5 bases for V and 5 bases for J; bases not matched to a gene: 10. The CDR3 here is CASSSWREGRNEQYF. CDR3 coding DNA: TGTGCCAGCAGTTCTTGGCGGGAGGGCCGCAACGAGCAGTACTTC.

In this sample, this clonotype turned up a few times. The V gene is TRBV20-1, the J gene TRBJ2-5; perhaps TRBD2 as D (7 bases). The germline V gene has CDR1 DFQATT and CDR2 SNEGSKA (reference sequence). Trimming removed 2 bases from V and 5 bases from J, with 21 bases in between. The CDR3 spans 16 residues. The CDR3 coding sequence is TGCAGTGCTAGACGAATCATGCTAAGGGGGGGGGAGACCCAGTACTTC. Protein: CSARRIMLRGGETQYF.

This clonotype was detected a few times. The rearrangement uses TRBV4-3 and TRBJ2-3; D is perhaps TRBD2 (5 bases). CDR3 size: 16 residues. Trimming shortened V by 4 bases and J by 1 base, and 15 bases separated the two germline ends. CDR1 and CDR2 from the germline V gene are LGHNA and YSLEER. CDR3 residues: CASSPSDGLGTDTQYF. The CDR3 DNA reads TGCGCCAGCAGCCCCTCGGACGGACTTGGCACAGATACGCAGTATTTT.